The 20 T cell receptor beta chains below all came from one sample that was sequenced in a study of T-cell reconstitution after alpha-beta-depleted transplantation in children. TCRbeta library construction was performed incorporating unique molecular identifiers. From the PCR reads, TCRdb called clonotypes with MiXCR, one entry per CDR3 protein. This sample has some 72,000 distinct CDR3 sequences, with 5.5% to 7.5% found just once. The sequenced sample was PBMCs from the stem cell graft donor, obtained from the stem cell graft. The source is a human donor who donated a stem cell graft to a child with acute lymphoblastic leukemia.

In its sample, this clonotype was seen many times. The chain carries TRBV10-3 and TRBJ2-7; D might be TRBD1 (5 bases). The CDR3 loop spans 13 amino acids. The germline V and J ends were trimmed by 4 bases and 4 bases, with 11 bases remaining between them. CDR1 and CDR2 from the germline V gene are ENHRY and SYGVKD. CDR3 protein: CAISGQNQYEQYF. The CDR3 DNA is TGTGCCATCAGTGGACAGAATCAGTACGAGCAGTACTTC.

At least ten counts were recorded for this clonotype. The chain carries TRBV12-3 or TRBV12-4 and TRBJ2-2; D perhaps matches TRBD2 (6 bases). V lost 3 bases to trimming and J lost 5 bases, with 13 bases between them. CDR3 size: 15 residues. The CDR3 nucleotides are TGTGCCAGCAGTTTCGGTGCGGGGCGGACCGGGGAGCTGTTTTTT. This encodes CASSFGAGRTGELFF.

This clonotype came up a few times. The V gene is TRBV20-1, the J gene TRBJ1-5; 8 nucleotides match TRBD1. V trimming: 3 bases; J trimming: 4 bases; junction bases outside the gene matches: 5. Looked up from germline, CDR1 is DFQATT and CDR2 is SNEGSKA (reference sequence). The CDR3 spans 14 residues. DNA of the CDR3: TGCAGTGCTAGGGACAGGGCTGGGAATCAGCCCCAGCATTTT. Translating it yields CSARDRAGNQPQHF.

CDR3 in DNA: TGTGCCAGCAGCTTTCCGGGGGGCTGGGGGGTGGACGAGCAGTACTTC. The encoded protein is CASSFPGGWGVDEQYF. The chain joins TRBV7-2 to TRBJ2-7; tentatively, D is TRBD2 (7 bases). CDR3 size: 16 residues. In germline, CDR1 is SGHTA, CDR2 FQGNSA. V was cut by 3 bases and J by 5 bases, with 20 bases left in between. Variable domain in full (rest from reference TRBV7-2 and TRBJ2-7): GAGVSQSPSNKVTEKGKDVELRCDPISGHTALYWYRQSLGQGLEFLIYFQGNSAPDKSGLPSDRFSAERTGGSVSTLTIQRTQQEDSAVYLCASSFPGGWGVDEQYFGPGTRLTVT.

This clonotype was found many times. This sequence joins TRBV10-3 and TRBJ1-1, with TRBD1 as a possible D gene (5 bases). Trimming took off 11 bases at V and 3 bases at J, with 22 bases between the two ends. The CDR3 is 15 residues long. In germline, CDR1 is ENHRY, CDR2 SYGVKD. The CDR3 bases are TGTGCCCTAAAGGAAAGGGACGGGGGGGACACTGAAGCTTTCTTT. As protein: CALKERDGGDTEAFF.

This clonotype was found many times. The chain employs TRBV7-9 and TRBJ2-3; D gene uncertain. Germline V gene lookup returns CDR1 SEHNR and CDR2 FQNEAQ (reference sequence). This CDR3 is 16 amino acids long. Trimming took 2 bases from V and 0 from J, leaving 12 bases between them. This CDR3 is CASSLLQTPSTDTQYF. CDR3 DNA sequence: TGTGCCAGCAGCTTACTACAGACGCCTAGCACAGATACGCAGTATTTT.

This clonotype occurred a few times. The gene calls are TRBV10-3 and TRBJ2-7, with D unresolved. The germline V and J ends were trimmed by 3 bases and 2 bases, with 5 bases remaining between them. The CDR3 length is 12 residues. In germline, CDR1 is ENHRY, CDR2 SYGVKD. CDR3 amino acids: CAISDRPYEQYF. The CDR3 DNA sequence: TGTGCCATCAGTGACCGCCCCTACGAGCAGTACTTC.

This clonotype was detected only a few times. This rearrangement joins TRBV9 to TRBJ2-3; 9 nucleotides match TRBD1. The germline gives CDR1 SGDLS, CDR2 YYNGEE. The CDR3 covers 15 residues. V lost 0 bases to trimming and J lost 4 bases; unmatched junction nucleotides: 3. The CDR3 loop reads CASSVADRGADTQYF. In DNA form, the CDR3 reads TGTGCCAGCAGCGTAGCGGACAGGGGTGCAGATACGCAGTATTTT.

V is TRBV27 and J is TRBJ1-2; TRBD1 aligns across 10 bases. CDR1 and CDR2 (germline): MNHEY, SMNVEV (reference sequence). There are 14 residues in the CDR3. With V trimmed by 6 bases and J by 4 bases, 5 bases remained unmatched. The CDR3 loop reads CASRPRDRGYGYTF. CDR3 coding DNA: TGTGCCAGCAGGCCCCGGGACAGGGGCTATGGCTACACCTTC.

This clonotype was counted ten times or more. V and J are TRBV4-3 and TRBJ1-1, with TRBD1 matching 7 bases. Germline CDR1 LGHNA, CDR2 YSLEER. This CDR3 is built from 17 residues. The V and J ends lost 0 bases and 1 base, in that order; junction bases with no gene match: 8. CDR3 DNA sequence: TGCGCCAGCAGCCAAGACGCCCGTACAGGGGCGAACACTGAAGCTTTCTTT. Protein: CASSQDARTGANTEAFF.

This clonotype occurred many times. This CDR3 reads CASSPDGGGFEPQHF. The CDR3 DNA follows: TGTGCCAGCAGCCCAGACGGCGGGGGTTTCGAGCCCCAGCATTTT. The chain recombines TRBV7-9 with TRBJ1-5; the D gene is possibly TRBD1 (5 bases). Trimming removed 5 bases from V and 8 bases from J, with 19 bases in between. Germline loops: CDR1 SEHNR, CDR2 FQNEAQ (reference sequence). The CDR3 extends over 15 amino acids.

This clonotype appeared many times. This chain joins TRBV7-2 and TRBJ1-2, with D possibly matching TRBD1 (5 bases). The CDR3 has 14 amino acids. Germline-derived CDR1 and CDR2 are SGHTA and FQGNSA. Trimming took off 1 base at V and 4 bases at J, with 10 bases between the two ends. DNA of the CDR3: TGTGCCAGCAGCTTAGGTGGGGGGAGCTATGGCTACACCTTC. As protein: CASSLGGGSYGYTF.

The table lists this clonotype with many counts. This chain connects TRBV28 to TRBJ2-3, with 7 bases matching TRBD2. V was clipped by 0 bases and J by 0 bases; unmatched bases: 3. Germline V gene sequence: CDR1 MDHEN, CDR2 SYDVKM. The CDR3 consists of 16 residues. CDR3 region: CASSLWGGGSTDTQYF. CDR3 coding DNA: TGTGCCAGCAGTTTATGGGGCGGGGGAAGCACAGATACGCAGTATTTT.

This clonotype was detected ten times or more. One end of the junction is discordant with germline, which a read error may explain. The rearrangement joins TRBV29-1 to TRBJ2-4, with D possibly being TRBD2 (6 bases). Germline V gives CDR1 SQVTM, CDR2 ANQGSEA. The CDR3 has 11 residues. The CDR3 protein is CSVEERGRWDF. The DNA for the CDR3 is TGCAGCGTTGAAGAGCGGGGCAGATGGGACTTC.

The table lists this clonotype with a few counts. The rearrangement links TRBV20-1 to TRBJ1-1; D is ambiguous. Germline CDR1 and CDR2: DFQATT and SNEGSKA (reference sequence). V was pared by 2 bases and J by 0 bases, with 7 bases between. CDR3 size: 13 residues. CDR3 amino acids: CSARSNVNTEAFF. The DNA of the CDR3 is TGCAGTGCTAGAAGCAATGTGAACACTGAAGCTTTCTTT.

This clonotype was seen a handful of times. The chain employs TRBV6-4 and TRBJ1-1, with 7 bases aligning to TRBD1. Germline V CDR1 and CDR2: MRHNA, SNTAGT. The CDR3 extends over 14 amino acids. The trim removed 0 bases at V and 4 bases at J, leaving 2 bases unmatched. This CDR3 is CASSDSAGGTEAFF. For the CDR3, the DNA is TGTGCCAGCAGTGACTCTGCAGGGGGCACTGAAGCTTTCTTT.

In its sample, this clonotype was seen many times. This chain joins TRBV5-1 and TRBJ2-3; TRBD1 might be the D (6 bases). Trimming pared 0 bases from V and 4 bases from J, leaving 12 bases between. Looked up from germline, CDR1 is SGHRS and CDR2 is YFSETQ. This CDR3 spans 15 amino acids. CDR3 amino acids: CASSLVQGSADTQYF. The DNA of the CDR3 is TGCGCCAGCAGCTTGGTACAGGGTAGCGCAGATACGCAGTATTTT.

The V call is TRBV5-4, the J call TRBJ2-3; 9 nucleotides agree with TRBD2. CDR1 is SGHNT, CDR2 YYREEE, per germline (reference sequence). The CDR3 runs 16 residues. The trim removed 2 bases at V and 3 bases at J, leaving 7 bases unmatched. The CDR3 coding sequence is TGTGCCAGCAGCTTTAAGCGGGAGGTGCAAACAGATACGCAGTATTTT. Its protein is CASSFKREVQTDTQYF.

This clonotype was detected ten times or more. The V and J genes are TRBV12-3 or TRBV12-4 and TRBJ2-5; tentative D call: TRBD2 (5 bases). The V end was cut by 6 bases, the J end by 3 bases, with 14 bases between. The length of the CDR3 is 14 residues. The CDR3, as DNA: TGTGCCAGCAGGCCCTCATTTAGCGAAGAGACCCAGTACTTC. Translating it yields CASRPSFSEETQYF.

In its sample, this clonotype was seen many times. The J gene is TRBJ1-1, the V gene TRBV9; 7 bases are a match to TRBD1. V trimming: 3 bases; J trimming: 1 base; junction bases outside the gene matches: 9. In germline, CDR1 is SGDLS, CDR2 YYNGEE. This CDR3 has 16 residues. The CDR3 nucleotides are TGTGCCAGCAGCGCTACAGGGGTCGTTAAGAACACTGAAGCTTTCTTT. The encoded protein is CASSATGVVKNTEAFF. The full variable domain, in which reference TRBV9 and TRBJ1-1 provide the parts outside the CDR3, is DSGVTQTPKHLITATGQRVTLRCSPRSGDLSVYWYQQSLDQGLQFLIQYYNGEERAKGNILERFSAQQFPDLHSELNLSSLELGDSALYFCASSATGVVKNTEAFFGQGTRLTVV.